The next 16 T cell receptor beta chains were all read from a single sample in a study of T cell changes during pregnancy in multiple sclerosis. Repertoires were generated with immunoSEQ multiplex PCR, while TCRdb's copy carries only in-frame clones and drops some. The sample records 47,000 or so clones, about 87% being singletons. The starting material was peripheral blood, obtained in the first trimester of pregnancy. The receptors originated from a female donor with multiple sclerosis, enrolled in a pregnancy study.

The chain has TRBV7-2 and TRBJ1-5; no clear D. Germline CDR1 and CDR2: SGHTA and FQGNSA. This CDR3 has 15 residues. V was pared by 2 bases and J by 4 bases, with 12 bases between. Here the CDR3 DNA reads TGTGCCAGCAGCTTATATGTGTCCCAGAATCAGCCCCAGCATTTT. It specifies CASSLYVSQNQPQHF.

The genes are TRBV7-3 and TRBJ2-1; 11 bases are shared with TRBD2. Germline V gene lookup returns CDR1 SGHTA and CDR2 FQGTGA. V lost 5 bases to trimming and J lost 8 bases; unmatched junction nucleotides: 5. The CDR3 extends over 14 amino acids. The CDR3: CASSASGGQHEQFF. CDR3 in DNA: TGTGCCAGCAGCGCTAGCGGGGGGCAACATGAGCAGTTCTTC.

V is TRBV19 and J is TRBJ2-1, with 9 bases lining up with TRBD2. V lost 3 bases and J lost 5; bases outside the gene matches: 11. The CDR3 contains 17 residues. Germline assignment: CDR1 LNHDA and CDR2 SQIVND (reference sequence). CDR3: CASSISRSRGGHNEQFF. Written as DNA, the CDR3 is TGTGCCAGTAGTATCTCAAGGTCGCGGGGGGGCCACAATGAGCAGTTCTTC.

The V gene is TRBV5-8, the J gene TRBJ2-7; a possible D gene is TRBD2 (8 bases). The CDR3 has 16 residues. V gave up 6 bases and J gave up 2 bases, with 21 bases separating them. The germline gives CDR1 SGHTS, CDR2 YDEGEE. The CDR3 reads CASTRGGDSATYEQYF. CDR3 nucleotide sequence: TGTGCCAGCACCCGGGGGGGGGACAGTGCTACCTACGAGCAGTACTTC.

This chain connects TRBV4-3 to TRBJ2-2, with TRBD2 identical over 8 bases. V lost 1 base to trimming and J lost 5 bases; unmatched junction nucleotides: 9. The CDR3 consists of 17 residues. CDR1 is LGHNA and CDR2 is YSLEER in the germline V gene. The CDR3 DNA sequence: TGCGCCAGCAGCCAAGTTGATCCGGGGGGGTGGACCGGGGAGCTGTTTTTT. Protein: CASSQVDPGGWTGELFF.

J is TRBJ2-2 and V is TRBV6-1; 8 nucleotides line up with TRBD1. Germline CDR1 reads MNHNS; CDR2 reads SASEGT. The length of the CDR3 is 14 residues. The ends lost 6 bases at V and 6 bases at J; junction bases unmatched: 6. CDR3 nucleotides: TGTGCCAGCAGGACGGACAGGGCGGCCGGGGAGCTGTTTTTT. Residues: CASRTDRAAGELFF.

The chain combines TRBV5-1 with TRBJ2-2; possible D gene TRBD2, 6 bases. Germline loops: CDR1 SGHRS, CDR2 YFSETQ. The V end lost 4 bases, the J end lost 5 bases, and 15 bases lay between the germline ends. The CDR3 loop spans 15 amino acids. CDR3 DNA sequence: TGCGCCAGCAGCCCCGGCGGGGCCAAGACCGGGGAGCTGTTTTTT. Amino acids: CASSPGGAKTGELFF.

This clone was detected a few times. The DNA of the CDR3 is TGTGCCAGCGTGCCGCAGGTGAACTATGGCTACACCTTC. This sequence encodes CASVPQVNYGYTF. The chain uses TRBV6-1 and TRBJ1-2; no clear D gene. In germline, CDR1 is MNHNS, CDR2 SASEGT. V lost 8 bases to trimming and J lost 2 bases, with 12 bases between them. This CDR3 contains 13 residues.

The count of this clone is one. The CDR3 sequence: CASSQARSGGPSTDTQYF. The CDR3 region has the DNA TGCGCCAGCAGCCAAGCGAGGTCGGGGGGCCCTAGCACAGATACGCAGTATTTT. This rearrangement joins TRBV4-3 to TRBJ2-3; maybe TRBD2 (7 bases). The CDR3 consists of 18 residues. Per the germline V gene, CDR1 is LGHNA and CDR2 is YSLEER. V lost 1 base and J 0 bases, leaving 17 bases between the germline ends.

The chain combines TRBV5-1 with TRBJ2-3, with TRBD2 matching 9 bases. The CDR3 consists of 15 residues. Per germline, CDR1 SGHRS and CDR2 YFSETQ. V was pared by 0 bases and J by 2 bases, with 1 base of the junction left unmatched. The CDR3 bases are TGCGCCAGCAGCTTGGGACTAGCGGTCACAGATACGCAGTATTTT. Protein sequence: CASSLGLAVTDTQYF.

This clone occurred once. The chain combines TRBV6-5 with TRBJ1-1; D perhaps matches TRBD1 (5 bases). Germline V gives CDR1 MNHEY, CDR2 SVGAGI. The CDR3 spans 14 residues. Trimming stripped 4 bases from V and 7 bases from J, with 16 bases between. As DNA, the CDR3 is TGTGCCAGCAGTTTCCTCATGGGGCGCGGTGAAGCTTTCTTT. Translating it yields CASSFLMGRGEAFF.

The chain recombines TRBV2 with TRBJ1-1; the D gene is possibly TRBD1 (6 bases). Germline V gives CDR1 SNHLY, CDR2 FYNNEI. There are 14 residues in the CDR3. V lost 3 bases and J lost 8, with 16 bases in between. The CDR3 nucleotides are TGTGCCAGCAGTGAGGGCGGGGGCTCGAACGAAGCTTTCTTT. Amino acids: CASSEGGGSNEAFF.

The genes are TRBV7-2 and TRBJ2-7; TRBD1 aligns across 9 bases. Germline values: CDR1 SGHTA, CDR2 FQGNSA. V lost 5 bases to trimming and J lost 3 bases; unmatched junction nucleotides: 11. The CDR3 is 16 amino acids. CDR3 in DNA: TGTGCCAGCAGCCAACACAGAGCGGACAGGGGCTACGAGCAGTACTTC. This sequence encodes CASSQHRADRGYEQYF. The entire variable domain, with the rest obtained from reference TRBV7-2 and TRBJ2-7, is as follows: GAGVSQSPSNKVTEKGKDVELRCDPISGHTALYWYRQSLGQGLEFLIYFQGNSAPDKSGLPSDRFSAERTGGSVSTLTIQRTQQEDSAVYLCASSQHRADRGYEQYFGPGTRLTVT.

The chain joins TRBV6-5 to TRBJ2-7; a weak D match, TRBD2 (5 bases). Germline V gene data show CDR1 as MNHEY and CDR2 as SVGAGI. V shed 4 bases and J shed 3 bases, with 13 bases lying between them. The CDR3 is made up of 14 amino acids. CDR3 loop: CASSSPGKNYEQYF. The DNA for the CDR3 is TGTGCCAGCAGTTCTCCGGGGAAAAACTACGAGCAGTACTTC.

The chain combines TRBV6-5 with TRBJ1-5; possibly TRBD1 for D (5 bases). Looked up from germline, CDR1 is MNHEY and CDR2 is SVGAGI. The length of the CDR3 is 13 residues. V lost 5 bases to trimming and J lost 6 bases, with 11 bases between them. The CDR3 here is CASSHQGIQPQHF. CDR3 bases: TGTGCCAGCAGTCACCAGGGTATTCAGCCCCAGCATTTT.

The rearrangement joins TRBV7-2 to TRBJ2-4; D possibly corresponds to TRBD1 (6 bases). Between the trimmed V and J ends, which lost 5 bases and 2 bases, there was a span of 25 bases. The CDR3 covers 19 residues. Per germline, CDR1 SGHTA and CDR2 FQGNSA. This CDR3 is CASSPDRVGWSGPKNIQYF. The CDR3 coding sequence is TGTGCCAGCAGCCCGGACAGAGTTGGCTGGTCGGGTCCCAAAAACATTCAGTACTTC.